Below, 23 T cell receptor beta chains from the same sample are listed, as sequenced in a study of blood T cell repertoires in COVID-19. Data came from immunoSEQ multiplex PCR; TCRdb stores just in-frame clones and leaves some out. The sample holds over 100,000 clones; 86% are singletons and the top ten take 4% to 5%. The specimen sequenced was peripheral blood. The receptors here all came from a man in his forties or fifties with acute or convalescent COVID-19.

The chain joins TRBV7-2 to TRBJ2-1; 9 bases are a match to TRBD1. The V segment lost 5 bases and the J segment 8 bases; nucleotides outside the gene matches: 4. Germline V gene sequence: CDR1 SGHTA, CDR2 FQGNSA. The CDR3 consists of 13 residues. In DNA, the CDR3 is TGTGCCAGCAGCGAACAGGGGGCGGATGAGCAGTTCTTC. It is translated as CASSEQGADEQFF. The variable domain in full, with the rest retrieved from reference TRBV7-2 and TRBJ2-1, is GAGVSQSPSNKVTEKGKDVELRCDPISGHTALYWYRQSLGQGLEFLIYFQGNSAPDKSGLPSDRFSAERTGGSVSTLTIQRTQQEDSAVYLCASSEQGADEQFFGPGTRLTVL.

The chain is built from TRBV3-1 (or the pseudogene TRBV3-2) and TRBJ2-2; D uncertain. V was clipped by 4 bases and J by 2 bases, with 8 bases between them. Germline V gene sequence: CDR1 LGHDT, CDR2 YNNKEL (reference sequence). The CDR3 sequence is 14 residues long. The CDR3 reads CASSPFINTGELFF. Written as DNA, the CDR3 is TGTGCCAGCAGCCCATTCATTAACACCGGGGAGCTGTTTTTT.

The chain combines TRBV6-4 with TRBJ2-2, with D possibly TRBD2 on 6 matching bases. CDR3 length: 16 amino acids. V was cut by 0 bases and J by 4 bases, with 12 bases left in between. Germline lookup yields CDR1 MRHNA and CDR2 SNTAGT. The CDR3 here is CASSDSGGNPTGELFF. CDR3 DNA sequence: TGTGCCAGCAGTGACTCGGGAGGAAACCCCACCGGGGAGCTGTTTTTT.

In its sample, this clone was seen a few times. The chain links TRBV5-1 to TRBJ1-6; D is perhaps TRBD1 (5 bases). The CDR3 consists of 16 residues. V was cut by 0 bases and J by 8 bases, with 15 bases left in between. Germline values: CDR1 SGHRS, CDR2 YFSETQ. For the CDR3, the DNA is TGCGCCAGCAGCTTGGGTGGATGGGCAGGGTATTCACCCCTCCACTTT. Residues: CASSLGGWAGYSPLHF.

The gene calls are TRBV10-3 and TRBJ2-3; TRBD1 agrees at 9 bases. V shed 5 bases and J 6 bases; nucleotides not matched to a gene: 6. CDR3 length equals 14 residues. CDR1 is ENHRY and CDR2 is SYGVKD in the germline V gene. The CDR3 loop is CAISSTGGIDTQYF. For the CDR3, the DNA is TGTGCCATCAGTTCGACAGGGGGTATCGATACGCAGTATTTT.

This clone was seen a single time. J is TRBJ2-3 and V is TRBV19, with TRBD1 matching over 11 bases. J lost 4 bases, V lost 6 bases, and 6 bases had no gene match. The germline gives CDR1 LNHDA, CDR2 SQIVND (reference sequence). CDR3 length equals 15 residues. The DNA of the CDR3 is TGTGCCAGTAGCCGGGACAGGGGGTTGTCAGATACGCAGTATTTT. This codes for CASSRDRGLSDTQYF.

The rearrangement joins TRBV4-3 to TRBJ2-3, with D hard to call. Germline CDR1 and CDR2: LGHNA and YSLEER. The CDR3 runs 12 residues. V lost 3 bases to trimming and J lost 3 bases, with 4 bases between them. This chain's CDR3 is CASSHSTDTQYF. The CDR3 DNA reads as TGCGCCAGCAGCCACTCTACAGATACGCAGTATTTT.

Written as DNA, the CDR3 is TGTGCCATCAGTGAGGGACAGAGCCAAGAGACCCAGTACTTC. Translated: CAISEGQSQETQYF. The chain has TRBV10-3 and TRBJ2-5; tentative D call: TRBD1 (6 bases). CDR3 length equals 14 residues. The germline V gene has CDR1 ENHRY and CDR2 SYGVKD. V was cut by 2 bases and J by 1 base, with 8 bases left in between.

The CDR3 spells CASSQDGTGISEAFF. In DNA form, the CDR3 reads TGCGCCAGCAGCCAAGATGGGACAGGGATCTCTGAAGCTTTCTTT. This chain joins TRBV4-3 and TRBJ1-1, with TRBD1 matching 9 bases. There are 15 residues in the CDR3. Losses at the gene ends were 0 bases for V and 6 bases for J; bases not matched to a gene: 5. Looked up from germline, CDR1 is LGHNA and CDR2 is YSLEER.

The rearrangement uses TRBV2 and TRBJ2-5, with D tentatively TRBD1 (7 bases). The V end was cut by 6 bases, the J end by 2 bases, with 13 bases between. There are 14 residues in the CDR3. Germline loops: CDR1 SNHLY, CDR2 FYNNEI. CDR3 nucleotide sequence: TGTGCCAGCAGACCCCAGGGGGGACAAGAGACCCAGTACTTC. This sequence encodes CASRPQGGQETQYF.

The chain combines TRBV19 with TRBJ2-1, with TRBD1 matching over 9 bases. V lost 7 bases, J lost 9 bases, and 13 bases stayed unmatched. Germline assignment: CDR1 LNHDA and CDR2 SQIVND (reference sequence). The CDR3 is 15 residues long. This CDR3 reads CASTPGQGPGAEQFF. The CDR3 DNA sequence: TGTGCCAGTACCCCGGGACAGGGTCCCGGGGCTGAGCAGTTCTTC.

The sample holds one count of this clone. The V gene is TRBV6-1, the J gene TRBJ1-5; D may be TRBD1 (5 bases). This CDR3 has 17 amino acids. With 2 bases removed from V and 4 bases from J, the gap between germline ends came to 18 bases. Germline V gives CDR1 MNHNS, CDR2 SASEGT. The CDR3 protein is CASSEFLRSGGNQPQHF. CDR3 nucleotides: TGTGCCAGCAGTGAATTTTTGAGGTCGGGGGGGAATCAGCCCCAGCATTTT.

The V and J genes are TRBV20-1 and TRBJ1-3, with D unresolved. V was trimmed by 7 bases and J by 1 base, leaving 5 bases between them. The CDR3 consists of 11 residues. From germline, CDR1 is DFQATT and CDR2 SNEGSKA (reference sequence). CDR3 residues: CSGSSGNTIYF. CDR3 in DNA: TGCAGTGGGAGTTCTGGAAACACCATATATTTT.

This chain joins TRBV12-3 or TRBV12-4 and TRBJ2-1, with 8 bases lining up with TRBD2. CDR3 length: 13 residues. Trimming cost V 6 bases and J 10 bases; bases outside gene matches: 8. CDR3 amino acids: CASSPKTSVEQFF. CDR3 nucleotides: TGTGCCAGCAGCCCCAAGACTAGCGTGGAGCAGTTCTTC.

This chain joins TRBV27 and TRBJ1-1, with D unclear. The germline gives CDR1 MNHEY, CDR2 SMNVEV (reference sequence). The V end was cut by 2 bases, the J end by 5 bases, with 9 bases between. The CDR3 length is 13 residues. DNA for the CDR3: TGTGCCAGCAGTTTAGCGGCGGGAACTGAAGCTTTCTTT. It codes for CASSLAAGTEAFF.

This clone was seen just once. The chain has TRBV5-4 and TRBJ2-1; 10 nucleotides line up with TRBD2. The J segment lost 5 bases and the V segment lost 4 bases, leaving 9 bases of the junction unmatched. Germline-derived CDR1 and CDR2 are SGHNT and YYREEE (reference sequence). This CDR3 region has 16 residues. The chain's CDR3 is CASSRTTSGVNNEQFF. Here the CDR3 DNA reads TGTGCCAGCAGCCGAACCACTAGCGGGGTAAACAATGAGCAGTTCTTC. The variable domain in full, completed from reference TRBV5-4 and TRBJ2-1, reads ETGVTQSPTHLIKTRGQQVTLRCSSQSGHNTVSWYQQALGQGPQFIFQYYREEENGRGNFPPRFSGLQFPNYSSELNVNALELDDSALYLCASSRTTSGVNNEQFFGPGTRLTVL.

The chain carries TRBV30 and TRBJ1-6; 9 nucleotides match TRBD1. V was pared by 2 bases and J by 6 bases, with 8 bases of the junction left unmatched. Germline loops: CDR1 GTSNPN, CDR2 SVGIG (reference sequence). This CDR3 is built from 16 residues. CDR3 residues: CAWSLGGGQGNSPLHF. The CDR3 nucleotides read TGTGCCTGGAGTCTTGGAGGGGGACAGGGTAATTCACCCCTCCACTTT.

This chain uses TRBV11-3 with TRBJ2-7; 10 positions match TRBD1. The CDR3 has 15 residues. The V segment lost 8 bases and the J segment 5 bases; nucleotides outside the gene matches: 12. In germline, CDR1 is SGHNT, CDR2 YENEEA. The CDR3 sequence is CASALSGQGRHEQYF. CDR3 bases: TGTGCCAGCGCCCTTTCGGGACAGGGGAGGCACGAGCAGTACTTC.

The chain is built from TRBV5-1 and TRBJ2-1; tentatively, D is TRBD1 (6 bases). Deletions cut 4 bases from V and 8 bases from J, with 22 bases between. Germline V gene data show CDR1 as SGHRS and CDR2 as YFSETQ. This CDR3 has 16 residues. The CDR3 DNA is TGCGCCAGCAGCGGGACGGGCAGGGGTGGGTACGATGAGCAGTTCTTC. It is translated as CASSGTGRGGYDEQFF.

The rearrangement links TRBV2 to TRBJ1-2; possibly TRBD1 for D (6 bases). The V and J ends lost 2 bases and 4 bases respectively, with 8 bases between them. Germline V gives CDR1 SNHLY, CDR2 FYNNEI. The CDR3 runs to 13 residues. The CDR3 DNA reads TGTGCCAGCAGTGAAAGACAGGCCTATGGCTACACCTTC. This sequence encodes CASSERQAYGYTF.

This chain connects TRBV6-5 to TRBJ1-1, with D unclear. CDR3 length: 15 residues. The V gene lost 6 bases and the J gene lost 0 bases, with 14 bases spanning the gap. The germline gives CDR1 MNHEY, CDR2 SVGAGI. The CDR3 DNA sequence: TGTGCCAGCAGAGAGGGTCTGTACATGAACACTGAAGCTTTCTTT. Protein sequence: CASREGLYMNTEAFF.

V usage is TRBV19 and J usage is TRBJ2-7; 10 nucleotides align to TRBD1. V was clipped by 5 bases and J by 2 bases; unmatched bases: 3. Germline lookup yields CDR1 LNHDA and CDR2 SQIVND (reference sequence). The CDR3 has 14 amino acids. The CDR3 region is CASSRDRGTYEQYF. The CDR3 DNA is TGTGCCAGTAGTCGGGACAGGGGAACCTACGAGCAGTACTTC.

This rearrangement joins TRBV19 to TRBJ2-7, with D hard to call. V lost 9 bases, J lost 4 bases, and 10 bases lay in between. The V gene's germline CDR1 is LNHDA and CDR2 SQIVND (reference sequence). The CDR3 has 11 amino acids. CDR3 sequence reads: CASYTEYEQYF. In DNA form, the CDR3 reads TGTGCCAGCTATACGGAGTACGAGCAGTACTTC.